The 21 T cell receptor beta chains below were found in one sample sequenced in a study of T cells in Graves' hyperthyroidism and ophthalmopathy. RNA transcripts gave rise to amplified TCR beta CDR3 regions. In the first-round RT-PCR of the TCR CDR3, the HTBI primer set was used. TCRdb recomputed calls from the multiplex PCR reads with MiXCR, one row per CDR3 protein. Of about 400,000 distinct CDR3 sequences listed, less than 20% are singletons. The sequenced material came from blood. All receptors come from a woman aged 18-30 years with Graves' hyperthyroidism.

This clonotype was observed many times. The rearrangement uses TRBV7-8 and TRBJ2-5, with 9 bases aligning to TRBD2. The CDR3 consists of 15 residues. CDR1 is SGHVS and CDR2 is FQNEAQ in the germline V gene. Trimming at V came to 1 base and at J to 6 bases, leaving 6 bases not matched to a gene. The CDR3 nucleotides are TGTGCCAGCAGCTTAGTTGCGGGGGGGCCGCAGACCCAGTACTTC. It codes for CASSLVAGGPQTQYF.

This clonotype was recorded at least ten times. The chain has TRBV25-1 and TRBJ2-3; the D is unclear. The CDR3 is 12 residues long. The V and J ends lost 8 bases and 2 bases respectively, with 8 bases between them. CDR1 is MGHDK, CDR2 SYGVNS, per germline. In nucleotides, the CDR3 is TGTGCCAGCGGGAAGAACACAGATACGCAGTATTTT. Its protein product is CASGKNTDTQYF.

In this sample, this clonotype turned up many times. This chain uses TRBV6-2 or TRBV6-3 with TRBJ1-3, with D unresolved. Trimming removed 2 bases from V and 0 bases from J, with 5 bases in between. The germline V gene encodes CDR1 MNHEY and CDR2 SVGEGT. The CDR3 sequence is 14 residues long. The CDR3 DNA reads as TGTGCCAGCAGTTACGCCGGCTCTGGAAACACCATATATTTT. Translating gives CASSYAGSGNTIYF.

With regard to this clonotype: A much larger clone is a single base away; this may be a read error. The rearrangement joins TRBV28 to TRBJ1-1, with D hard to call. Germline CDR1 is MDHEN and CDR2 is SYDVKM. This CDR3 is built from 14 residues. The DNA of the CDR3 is TGTACCAGCAGTTTGATGATGATGAACACTGAAGCTTTCTTT. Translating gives CTSSLMMMNTEAFF.

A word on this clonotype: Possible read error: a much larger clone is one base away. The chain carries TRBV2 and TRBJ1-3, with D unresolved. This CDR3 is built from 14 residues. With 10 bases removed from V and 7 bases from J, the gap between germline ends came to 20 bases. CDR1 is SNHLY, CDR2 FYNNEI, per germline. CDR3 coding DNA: TGTGCCAACACCATCTCAACCGGGCTCAACACCATATATTTT. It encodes CANTISTGLNTIYF. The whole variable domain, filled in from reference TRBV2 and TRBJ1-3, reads EPEVTQTPSHQVTQMGQEVILRCVPISNHLYFYWYRQILGQKVEFLVSFYNNEISEKSEIFDDQFSVERPDGSNFTLKIRSTKLEDSAMYFCANTISTGLNTIYFGEGSWLTVV.

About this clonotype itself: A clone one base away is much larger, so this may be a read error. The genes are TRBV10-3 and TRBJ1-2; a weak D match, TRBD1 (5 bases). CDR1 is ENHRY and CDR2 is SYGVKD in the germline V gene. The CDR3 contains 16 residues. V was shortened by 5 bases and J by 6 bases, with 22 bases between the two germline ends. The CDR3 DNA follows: TGTGCCATCAGTCCTGGGCTCCTCGGGGGGAACCATGGCTACACCTTC. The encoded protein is CAISPGLLGGNHGYTF.

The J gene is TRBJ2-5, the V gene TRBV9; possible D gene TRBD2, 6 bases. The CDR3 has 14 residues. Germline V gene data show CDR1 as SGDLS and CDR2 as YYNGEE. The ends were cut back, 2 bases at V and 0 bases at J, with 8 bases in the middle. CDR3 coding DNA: TGTGCCAGCAGCGTCGGAGGGAACCAAGAGACCCAGTACTTC. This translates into CASSVGGNQETQYF. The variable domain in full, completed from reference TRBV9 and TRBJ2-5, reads DSGVTQTPKHLITATGQRVTLRCSPRSGDLSVYWYQQSLDQGLQFLIQYYNGEERAKGNILERFSAQQFPDLHSELNLSSLELGDSALYFCASSVGGNQETQYFGPGTRLLVL.

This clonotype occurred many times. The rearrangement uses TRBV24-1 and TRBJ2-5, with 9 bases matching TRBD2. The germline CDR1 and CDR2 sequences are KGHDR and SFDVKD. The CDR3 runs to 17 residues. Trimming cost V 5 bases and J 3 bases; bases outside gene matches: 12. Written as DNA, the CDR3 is TGTGCCACCAGTGGCCAGCGGGGGGCCTCACCCAAAGAGACCCAGTACTTC. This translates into CATSGQRGASPKETQYF.

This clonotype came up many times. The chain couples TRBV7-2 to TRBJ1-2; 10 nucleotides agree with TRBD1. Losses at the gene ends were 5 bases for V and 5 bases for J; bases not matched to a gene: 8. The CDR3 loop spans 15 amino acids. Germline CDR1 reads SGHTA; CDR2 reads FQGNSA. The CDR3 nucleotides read TGTGCCAGCAGCGAAGGGACAGGGGTTTTTTATGGCTACACCTTC. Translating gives CASSEGTGVFYGYTF.

The CDR3 loop is CASSSPSEGSYEQYF. The CDR3, as DNA: TGTGCCAGCAGCTCACCCTCCGAGGGCTCCTACGAGCAGTACTTC. The rearrangement joins TRBV7-2 to TRBJ2-7, with D tentatively TRBD2 (5 bases). V lost 4 bases and J lost 0, with 13 bases in between. Germline CDR1 is SGHTA and CDR2 is FQGNSA. The CDR3 spans 15 residues.

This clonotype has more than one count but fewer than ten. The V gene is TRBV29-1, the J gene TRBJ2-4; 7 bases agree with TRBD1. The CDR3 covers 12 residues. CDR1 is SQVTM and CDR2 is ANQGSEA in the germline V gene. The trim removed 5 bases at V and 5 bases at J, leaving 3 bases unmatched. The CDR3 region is CSVNRGENIQYF. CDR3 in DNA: TGCAGCGTTAACAGGGGCGAAAACATTCAGTACTTC.

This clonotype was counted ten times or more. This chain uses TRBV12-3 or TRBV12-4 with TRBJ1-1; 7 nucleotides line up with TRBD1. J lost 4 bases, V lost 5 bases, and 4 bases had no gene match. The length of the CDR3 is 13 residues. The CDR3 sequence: CASSQGGGTEAFF. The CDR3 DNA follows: TGTGCCAGCAGTCAGGGGGGGGGCACTGAAGCTTTCTTT.

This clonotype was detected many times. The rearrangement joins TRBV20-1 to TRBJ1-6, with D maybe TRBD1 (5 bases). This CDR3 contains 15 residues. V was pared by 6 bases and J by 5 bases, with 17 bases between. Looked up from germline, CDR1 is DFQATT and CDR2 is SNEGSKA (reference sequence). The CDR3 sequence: CSATDSLRDNSPLHF. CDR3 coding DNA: TGCAGTGCAACAGACAGTCTTCGCGATAATTCACCCCTCCACTTT.

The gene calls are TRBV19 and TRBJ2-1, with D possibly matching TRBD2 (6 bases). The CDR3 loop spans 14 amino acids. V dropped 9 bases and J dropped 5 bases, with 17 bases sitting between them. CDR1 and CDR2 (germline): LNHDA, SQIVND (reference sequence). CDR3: CASSGQRVNNEQFF. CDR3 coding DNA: TGTGCCAGCTCCGGGCAGCGGGTTAACAATGAGCAGTTCTTC.

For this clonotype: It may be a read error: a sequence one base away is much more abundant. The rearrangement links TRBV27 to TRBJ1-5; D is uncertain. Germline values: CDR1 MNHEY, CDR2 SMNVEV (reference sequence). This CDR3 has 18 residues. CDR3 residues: CASSLSAGSRYSNRPQHF. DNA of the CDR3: TGTGCCAGCAGTTTATCCGCGGGATCGCGTTATAGCAATCGGCCCCAGCATTTT.

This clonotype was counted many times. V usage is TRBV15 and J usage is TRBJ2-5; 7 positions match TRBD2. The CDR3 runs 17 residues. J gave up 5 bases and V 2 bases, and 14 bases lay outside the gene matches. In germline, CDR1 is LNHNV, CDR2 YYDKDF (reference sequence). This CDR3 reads CATSRYSGTNVGETQYF. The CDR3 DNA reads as TGTGCCACCAGCAGATACTCCGGGACTAACGTGGGGGAGACCCAGTACTTC. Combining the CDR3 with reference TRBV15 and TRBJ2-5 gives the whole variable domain DAMVIQNPRYQVTQFGKPVTLSCSQTLNHNVMYWYQQKSSQAPKLLFHYYDKDFNNEADTPDNFQSRRPNTSFCFLDIRSPGLGDTAMYLCATSRYSGTNVGETQYFGPGTRLLVL.

In DNA form, the CDR3 reads TGCGCCAGCAGCAGGGGCAGGGACAGGGGGTCCTCTGGAAACACCATATATTTT. Its protein product is CASSRGRDRGSSGNTIYF. The V gene is TRBV5-1, the J gene TRBJ1-3, with 11 bases that match TRBD1. Germline CDR1 reads SGHRS; CDR2 reads YFSETQ. Trimming removed 4 bases from V and 0 bases from J; junction bases left unmatched: 9. The CDR3 is 18 amino acids.

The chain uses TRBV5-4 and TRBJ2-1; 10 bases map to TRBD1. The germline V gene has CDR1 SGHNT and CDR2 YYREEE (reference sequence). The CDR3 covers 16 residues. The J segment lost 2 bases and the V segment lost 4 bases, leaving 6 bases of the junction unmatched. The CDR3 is CASSRGGQGPYNEQFF. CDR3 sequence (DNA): TGTGCCAGCAGCCGGGGGGGACAGGGGCCCTACAATGAGCAGTTCTTC.

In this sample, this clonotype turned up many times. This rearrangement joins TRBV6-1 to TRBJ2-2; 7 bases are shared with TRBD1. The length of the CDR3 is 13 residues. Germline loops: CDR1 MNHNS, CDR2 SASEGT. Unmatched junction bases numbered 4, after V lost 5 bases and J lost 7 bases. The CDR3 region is CASSFRGIGELFF. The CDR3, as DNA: TGTGCCAGCAGTTTCAGGGGGATCGGGGAGCTGTTTTTT.

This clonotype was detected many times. In nucleotides, the CDR3 is TGTGCCAGCAGTTACCCTCAGTTCTTTGGCTACACCTTC. Amino acids: CASSYPQFFGYTF. This chain uses TRBV6-5 with TRBJ1-2; no clear D. Trimming cost V 2 bases and J 7 bases, with 11 bases left between them. Germline CDR1 MNHEY, CDR2 SVGAGI. This CDR3 contains 13 residues.

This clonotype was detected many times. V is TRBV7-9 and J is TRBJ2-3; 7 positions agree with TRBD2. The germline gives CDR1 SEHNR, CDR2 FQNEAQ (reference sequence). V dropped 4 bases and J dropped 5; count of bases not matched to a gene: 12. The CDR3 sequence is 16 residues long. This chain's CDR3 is CASSSHPGGGEDTQYF. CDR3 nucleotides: TGTGCCAGCAGCTCCCACCCGGGGGGTGGGGAAGATACGCAGTATTTT.